This TCR beta chain was sequenced in a study of cytomegalovirus exposure and HLA in healthy donors (dated by TCRdb to about 2017). About the study as a whole: According to an earlier analysis of several hundred of the donors, 150 million to 200 million T cells yielded 117 million unique TCR beta sequences and around 300 Gb of sequence data. An early release covering over 500 HLA-typed donors comprised approximately 300 gigabases of sequencing data and tens of millions of unique TCR sequences. Among the roughly 390 genotyped donors, around 81% belonged to the genetic ancestry cluster associated with self-reported Caucasian donors. The study was designed to test whether signatures of past pathogen exposure could be identified by cataloging public T cell receptors. The study used immunosequencing to profile the T cell repertoires of approximately 630 subjects and linked those repertoires to cytomegalovirus serostatus. In addition to the first cohort of roughly 670 subjects, a separate validation cohort of 120 different subjects was used. High-throughput TCR immunosequencing, statistical association of individual TCRs with disease status, and machine learning were combined to predict cytomegalovirus infection status. In a later analysis, previously published TCR beta repertoires from more than 500 donors were re-analyzed and high-resolution HLA genotyping was added so that TCR occurrence patterns could be studied. In the later analysis, no new phenotypic data were used to find candidate immune exposures; instead, reliance was placed on TCR beta sequences and their occurrence across donors. An earlier analysis of 587 of the donors applied high-throughput TCR beta sequencing to assess whether each TCR beta V gene segment acted as functional or pseudogenic. Alongside the repertoire data, information on donor age, sex, ethnicity and CMV serostatus was compiled. A later genetic analysis took genome-wide SNP genotypes for about 65% of the 666 donors and used that subset as a discovery cohort. All discovery cohort repertoires had been generated on a single sequencing platform. HLA typing covered class I and class II loci at four-digit resolution. The number of typed donors differed by locus: roughly 629-630 for A, B, C, DRB1 and DQB1; approximately 520 for DQA1; about 600 for DPA1; and around 490 for DPB1. Four to six DR-DQ haplotypes were handled as single units for association and clustering, since linkage in the cohort was strong. Among 300 to 500 genotyped donors of the cohort, an average of approximately 200,000 unique TCR beta nucleotide sequences was sequenced per donor, of which about 19% were non-productive.

Results the study describes overall, beyond this receptor: It was suggested by the authors that the approach could potentially be generalized to other disease states and immunological phenotypes. A further reported finding was that TCR beta sequences accurately predicted the HLA-A and HLA-B alleles for most subjects in the first cohort. The 87-base-pair reads could not distinguish some IMGT-functional V segments, including TRBV6-2 and TRBV6-3, so those segments were excluded. While some public TCRs were present in many individuals, most TCR sequences turned up only very rarely across donors. In a later analysis, several top co-occurrence clusters were reported to appear linked to parvovirus B19, influenza, CMV and Epstein-Barr virus. Correlated functional status among segregating V segments might reflect linkage disequilibrium, but an unknown experimental factor could not be ruled out. According to a later analysis, TCR association rates differed among HLA loci, with DRB1 alleles showing the most associated TCRs and HLA-C alleles showing the fewest. Three of the identified cytomegalovirus-associated TCR beta chains were confirmed in vitro to be specific for cytomegalovirus antigens. In an earlier analysis of over 550 of the donors, most TCR beta V segments were observed in productive rearrangements about 90% or about 30% of the time, broadly matching IMGT annotations. Only TCR beta chains were sequenced in this cohort, and the absence of alpha or paired-chain data limited detectable features. Compared with equally common non-associated chains, HLA-associated TCR beta chains in a later analysis were more clonally expanded and had lower generation probabilities. In a later analysis, most CMV-associated TCR beta chains were found to appear HLA-restricted, with HLA associations seemingly driven largely by CMV exposure. In a later genetic analysis, a missense DCLRE1C variant was associated with V-gene and J-gene trimming of TCR beta chains, and the association was replicated in an independent cohort. Because HLA typing was unavailable for some donors at each locus, only the typed subset was used in association tests. Presence/absence analyses assumed roughly uniform sequencing depth across donors, an assumption that may not hold. The earlier analysis of almost 600 of the donors excluded roughly 17 rarely observed V segments, including chromosome 9 orphons, because counts were too low. CMV serostatus was the only immune exposure information available for the cohort. Compared with the approximately 670-donor mean, donors in an Asian-associated ancestry cluster had fewer N-insertions in productive TCRs, according to a later genetic analysis. A group of highly shared sequence variants was considered likely to be a technical artifact of the sequencing pipeline. The classifier was reported to diagnose cytomegalovirus status with high specificity and sensitivity in both the original and validation cohorts. A later analysis associated 15,000 to 20,000 TCR beta sequences with specific HLA alleles at a false discovery rate of 0.05. Assigning TCR associations to individual alleles was difficult when HLA alleles, especially DR and DQ, strongly co-occurred. The study gave a list of about 170 TCR beta chains associated with cytomegalovirus.

Worth noting for this clone: What antigen it recognizes has not been identified. Base qualities are missing; no much larger clone stands one base away.

As encoded in the germline V gene, CDR1 is SGHDN while CDR2 is FVKESK. There are 18 amino acids in the CDR3, from cysteine to phenylalanine inclusive. The entry retains the CDR3 DNA only, 54 bases that are in frame from base 1. Compared with germline, V lacks 4 bases and J lacks 3 bases; bases without a gene match: 15. The method behind the library was the immunoSEQ multiplex PCR assay. A mixture of 60 forward primers for TCR Vbeta segments and 13 reverse primers for TCR Jbeta segments was used in the multiplex PCR. A multiplex PCR assay on genomic DNA amplified the CDR3 region of rearranged TCR beta genes. Amplified TCR beta libraries were sequenced as 87-base-pair reads on the Illumina HiSeq System. In the authors' own workflow: A later analysis tallied around 87 million unique TCR beta chains across the 666 repertoires, and approximately 12 million of those chains were shared by two or more donors. A nearest-neighbor algorithm error-corrected the raw reads and collapsed the reads into unique sequences, merging closely related sequences to remove PCR and sequencing errors. Alignment of CDR3 sequences to IMGT reference sequences was used to assign V, D and J gene segments. For a sequence to be retained, a match of at least six nucleotides to both a V gene segment and a J gene segment was required. Rearrangements were called productive when the CDR3 lacked stop codons and stayed in frame with V and J; all others were non-productive. Following IMGT convention, CDR3 was defined as the stretch from the second conserved V-encoded cysteine to the conserved J-encoded phenylalanine. Sequences without an unambiguous match to a single V gene segment were excluded from the earlier analysis of about 630 of the donors. An earlier analysis of almost 600 of the donors classified V segments as functional when productive rearrangements were above 56.7% and as segregating when the standard deviation between donors was above 5%. To diagnose cytomegalovirus status from the catalog of TCR beta chain sequences, a statistical classification framework was built. V and J gene assignment, in a later analysis, came from comparing TCR nucleotide sequences with IMGT/GENE-DB human TR gene sequences. In a later analysis, CDR3 sequences and most-parsimonious VDJ recombination scenarios were assigned using the TCRdist pipeline. In a later analysis, each TCR beta chain was defined by its CDR3 amino acid sequence together with its V-gene family, and reads lacking a unique V-gene family were excluded. To address suspected cross-contamination and a sequencing artifact, a later analysis removed a few hundred highly shared, low-generation-probability nucleotide sequences. A later analysis calculated a clonal expansion index for each public chain from normalized within-repertoire ranks of inferred template counts. Generation probabilities in a later analysis came from a VDJ recombination model fitted to out-of-frame rearrangements, and those results were checked against IGoR. Hypergeometric tests were used in a later analysis to score TCR-TCR, TCR-HLA and TCR-CMV co-occurrence, with a repertoire-size bias correction applied to the TCR pairs. A later analysis estimated false discovery rates by permuting HLA or CMV assignments 20 times. In a later analysis, co-occurring TCRs were grouped using DBSCAN, with TCRdist sequence similarity added in when clustering inside HLA-allele-positive subsets. For co-occurrence clustering, repertoires with fewer than 30,000 or more than 120,000 public chains were excluded, along with a handful of repertoires with anomalous nucleotide sharing. TCRdb mirrors the immuneACCESS table, restricted to in-frame sequences. Some clones are absent from its copies; in checked studies, under half trace to an unresolved V gene, and the reason for the others is unknown. V and J calls and clone size are those listed in that table; D and trimming were worked out from the DNA. This sample holds approximately 120,000 clones; 60% to 80% were observed only once. The ten largest clones represent approximately 1.9% of the sample.

The cohort comprised more than 550 healthy bone marrow donors. At the time of sampling, all cohort members were nominally healthy, though unrecorded immune exposures were likely present. Of the 600 to 750 cohort members, 289 had a positive CMV serostatus and approximately 400 had a negative one, while no CMV serostatus was recorded for the donor. A peripheral blood sample was provided by each donor, and peripheral blood mononuclear cells were used for TCR beta sequencing. The Qiagen DNeasy Blood Extraction Kit was used to extract genomic DNA from the blood cell samples. The chain couples TRBV14 to TRBJ1-2; 9 central bases correspond to TRBD1. The sequenced sample was PBMCs. The clonotype was recovered from a human donor in good health. The nucleotide sequence reads as follows: TGTGCCAGCAGCCCGGCGGGGACAGGGACGTACCGTTACTATGGCTACACCTTC. Protein translation: CASSPAGTGTYRYYGYTF.